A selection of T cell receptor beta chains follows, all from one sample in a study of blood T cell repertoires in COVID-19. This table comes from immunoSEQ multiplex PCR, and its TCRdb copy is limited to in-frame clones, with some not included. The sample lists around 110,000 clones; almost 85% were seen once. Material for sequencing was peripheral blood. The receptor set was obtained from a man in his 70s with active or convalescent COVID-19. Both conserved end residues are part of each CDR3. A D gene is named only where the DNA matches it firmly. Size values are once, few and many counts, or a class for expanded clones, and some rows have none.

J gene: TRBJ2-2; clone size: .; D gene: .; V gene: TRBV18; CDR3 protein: CASSPDTMFANTGELFF; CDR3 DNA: TGTGCCAGCTCACCTGATACTATGTTCGCGAACACCGGGGAGCTGTTTTTT
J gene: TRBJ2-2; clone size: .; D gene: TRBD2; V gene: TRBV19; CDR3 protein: CASSIVLAGGTGELFF; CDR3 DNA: TGTGCCAGTAGTATCGTCCTAGCGGGGGGGACCGGGGAGCTGTTTTTT
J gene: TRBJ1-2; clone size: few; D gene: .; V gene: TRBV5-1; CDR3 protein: CASSLDSIFKSDGYTF; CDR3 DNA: TGCGCCAGCAGCTTGGACAGTATTTTTAAGTCTGATGGCTACACCTTC
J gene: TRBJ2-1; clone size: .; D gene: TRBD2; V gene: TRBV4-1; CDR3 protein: CASSQGLQYNEQFF; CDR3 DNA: TGCGCCAGCAGCCAGGGACTACAGTACAATGAGCAGTTCTTC
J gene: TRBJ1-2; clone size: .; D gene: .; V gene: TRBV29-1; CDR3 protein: CSVRHIPYGYTF; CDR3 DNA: TGCAGCGTTCGACACATTCCCTATGGCTACACCTTC
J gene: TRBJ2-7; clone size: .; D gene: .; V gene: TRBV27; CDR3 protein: CASSFTARLPYEQYF; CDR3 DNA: TGTGCCAGCAGTTTCACCGCGCGACTACCGTACGAGCAGTACTTC
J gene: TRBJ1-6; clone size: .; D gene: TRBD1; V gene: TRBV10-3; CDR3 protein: CAISDPGGGNLHF; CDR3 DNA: TGTGCCATCAGTGACCCAGGGGGAGGTAACCTCCACTTT
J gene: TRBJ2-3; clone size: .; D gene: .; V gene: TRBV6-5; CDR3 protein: CASRQWGEITDTQYF; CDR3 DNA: TGTGCCAGTCGGCAGTGGGGGGAAATCACAGATACGCAGTATTTT
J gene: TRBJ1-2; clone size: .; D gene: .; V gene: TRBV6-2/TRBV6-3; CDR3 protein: CASSYSLSRGYTF; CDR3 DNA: TGTGCCAGCAGTTACTCGTTGTCTCGGGGCTACACCTTC
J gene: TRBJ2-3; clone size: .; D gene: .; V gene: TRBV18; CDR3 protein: CASSEGRDTQYF; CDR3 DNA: TGTGCCAGCTCAGAGGGGAGGGATACGCAGTATTTT
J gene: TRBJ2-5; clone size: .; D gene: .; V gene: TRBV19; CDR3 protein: CASREDSQETQYF; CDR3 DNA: TGTGCCAGTAGAGAGGACAGCCAAGAGACCCAGTACTTC
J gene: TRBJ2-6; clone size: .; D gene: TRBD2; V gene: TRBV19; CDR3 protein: CASAGGGSGANVLTF; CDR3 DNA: TGTGCCAGTGCTGGGGGGGGCTCTGGGGCCAACGTCCTGACTTTC
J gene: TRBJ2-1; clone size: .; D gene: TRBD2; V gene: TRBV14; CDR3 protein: CASSRREGLSYNEQFF; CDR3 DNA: TGTGCCAGCAGCCGCCGGGAGGGGCTCTCCTACAATGAGCAGTTCTTC
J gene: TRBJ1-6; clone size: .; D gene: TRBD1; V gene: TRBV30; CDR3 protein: CAWGDRAVSNSPLHF; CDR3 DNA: TGTGCCTGGGGGGACAGGGCCGTATCAAATTCACCCCTCCACTTT
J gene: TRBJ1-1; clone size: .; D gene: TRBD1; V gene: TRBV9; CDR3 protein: CASSKRTGSEAFF; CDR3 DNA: TGTGCCAGCAGCAAGCGGACAGGGTCTGAAGCTTTCTTT
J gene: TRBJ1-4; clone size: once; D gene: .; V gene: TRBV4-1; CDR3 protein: CASSQDLGGEKLFF; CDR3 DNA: TGCGCCAGCAGCCAAGATTTGGGGGGTGAAAAACTGTTTTTT
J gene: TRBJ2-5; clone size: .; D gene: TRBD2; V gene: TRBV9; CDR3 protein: CASSVGGTGGAQYF; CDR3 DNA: TGTGCCAGCAGCGTAGGCGGGACGGGAGGGGCCCAGTACTTC
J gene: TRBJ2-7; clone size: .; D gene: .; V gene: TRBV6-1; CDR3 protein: CASSENRWINEQYF; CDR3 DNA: TGTGCCAGCAGTGAAAACAGGTGGATCAACGAGCAGTACTTC
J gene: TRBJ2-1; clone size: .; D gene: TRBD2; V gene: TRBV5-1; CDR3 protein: CASSTGTSDYNEQFF; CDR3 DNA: TGCGCCAGCAGCACCGGGACTAGCGATTACAATGAGCAGTTCTTC
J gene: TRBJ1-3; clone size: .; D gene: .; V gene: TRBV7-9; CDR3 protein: CASSPGTSGNTIYF; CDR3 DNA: TGTGCCAGCAGCCCCGGGACTTCTGGAAACACCATATATTTT
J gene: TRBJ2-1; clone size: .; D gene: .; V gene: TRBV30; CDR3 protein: CAWSVFSGGLNNEQFF; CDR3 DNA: TGTGCCTGGAGTGTTTTTTCGGGGGGCCTTAACAATGAGCAGTTCTTC
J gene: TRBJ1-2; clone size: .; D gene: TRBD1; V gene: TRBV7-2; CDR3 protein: CASSPDRGGGYTF; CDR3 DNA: TGTGCCAGCAGCCCGGACAGGGGAGGTGGCTACACCTTC
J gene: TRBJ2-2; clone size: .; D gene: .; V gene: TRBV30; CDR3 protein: CAWSKGGGGTGELFF; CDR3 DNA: TGTGCCTGGAGTAAAGGGGGTGGTGGCACCGGGGAGCTGTTTTTT
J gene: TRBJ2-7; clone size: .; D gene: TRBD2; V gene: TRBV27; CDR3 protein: CASSGTSGSYEQYF; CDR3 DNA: TGTGCCAGCAGTGGGACTAGCGGGAGCTACGAGCAGTACTTC
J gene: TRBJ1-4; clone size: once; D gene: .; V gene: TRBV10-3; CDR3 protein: CAISESWGDKLFF; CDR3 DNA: TGTGCCATCAGTGAGTCCTGGGGCGACAAACTGTTTTTT
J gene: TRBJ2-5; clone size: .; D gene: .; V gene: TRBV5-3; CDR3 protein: CARSLAGAQETQYF; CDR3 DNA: TGTGCCAGAAGCTTGGCAGGGGCGCAAGAGACCCAGTACTTC
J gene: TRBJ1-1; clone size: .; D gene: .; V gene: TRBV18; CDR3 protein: CASSPRETNTEAFF; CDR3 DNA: TGTGCCAGCTCACCGAGGGAAACGAACACTGAAGCTTTCTTT
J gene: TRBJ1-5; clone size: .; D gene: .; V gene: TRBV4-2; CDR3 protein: CASSQDYEGVQPQHF; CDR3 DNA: TGTGCCAGCAGCCAAGATTATGAGGGGGTTCAGCCCCAGCATTTT
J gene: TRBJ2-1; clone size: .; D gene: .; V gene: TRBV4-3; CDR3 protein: CASSQATSSYNEQFF; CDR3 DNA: TGCGCCAGCAGCCAAGCGACTAGTTCCTACAATGAGCAGTTCTTC
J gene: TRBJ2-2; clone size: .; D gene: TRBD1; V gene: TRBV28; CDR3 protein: CASSKQGAHSGELFF; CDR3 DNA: TGTGCCAGCAGTAAACAGGGGGCGCATTCCGGGGAGCTGTTTTTT
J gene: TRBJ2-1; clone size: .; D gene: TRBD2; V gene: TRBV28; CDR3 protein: CASSLPGLAGGGEQFF; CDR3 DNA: TGTGCCAGCAGTCTACCGGGACTAGCGGGAGGTGGTGAGCAGTTCTTC
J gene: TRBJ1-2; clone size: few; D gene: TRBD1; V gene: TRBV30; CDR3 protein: CAWSGQGYGYTF; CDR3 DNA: TGTGCCTGGAGTGGACAGGGCTATGGCTACACCTTC
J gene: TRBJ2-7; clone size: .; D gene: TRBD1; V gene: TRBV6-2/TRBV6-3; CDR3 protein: CASSYSDRGEQYF; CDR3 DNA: TGTGCCAGCAGTTACTCCGACAGGGGCGAGCAGTACTTC
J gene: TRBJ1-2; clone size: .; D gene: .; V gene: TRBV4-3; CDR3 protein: CASSTREGGYGYTF; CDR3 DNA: TGCGCCAGCAGCACCCGGGAAGGGGGCTATGGCTACACCTTC
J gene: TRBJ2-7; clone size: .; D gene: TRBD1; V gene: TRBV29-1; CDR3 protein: CSVIQGADEQYF; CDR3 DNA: TGCAGCGTAATACAGGGGGCCGACGAGCAGTACTTC
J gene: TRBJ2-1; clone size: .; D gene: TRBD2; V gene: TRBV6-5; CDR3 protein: CASRAPGGDEQFF; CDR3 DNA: TGTGCCAGCAGAGCCCCGGGGGGGGATGAGCAGTTCTTC
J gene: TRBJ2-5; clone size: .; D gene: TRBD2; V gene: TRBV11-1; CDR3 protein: CASSLLLAGETQYF; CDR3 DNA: TGTGCCAGCAGCTTATTACTAGCGGGAGAGACCCAGTACTTC
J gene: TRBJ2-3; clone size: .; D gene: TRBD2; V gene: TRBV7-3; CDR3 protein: CASGTSGGTDTQYF; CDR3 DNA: TGTGCCAGTGGGACTAGCGGGGGCACAGATACGCAGTATTTT
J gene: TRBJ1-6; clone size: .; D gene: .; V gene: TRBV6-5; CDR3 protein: CASTRDSSNSPLHF; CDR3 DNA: TGTGCCAGCACCAGGGATTCTTCTAATTCACCCCTCCACTTT
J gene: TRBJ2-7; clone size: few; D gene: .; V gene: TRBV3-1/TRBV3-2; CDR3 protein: CASSQDDGAAYEQYF; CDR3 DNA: TGTGCCAGCAGCCAAGACGATGGGGCTGCCTACGAGCAGTACTTC
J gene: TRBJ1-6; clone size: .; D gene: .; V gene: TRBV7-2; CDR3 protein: CASSSGDPRSNSPLHF; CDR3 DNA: TGTGCCAGCAGCTCAGGGGACCCCCGAAGTAATTCACCCCTCCACTTT
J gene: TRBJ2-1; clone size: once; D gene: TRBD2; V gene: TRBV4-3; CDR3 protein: CASSMRGGSNEQFF; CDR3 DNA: TGCGCCAGCAGCATGCGGGGGGGTTCTAATGAGCAGTTCTTC
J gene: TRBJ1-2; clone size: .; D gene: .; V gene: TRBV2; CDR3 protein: CASTRGTWGYTF; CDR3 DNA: TGTGCCAGCACCAGAGGCACCTGGGGCTACACCTTC
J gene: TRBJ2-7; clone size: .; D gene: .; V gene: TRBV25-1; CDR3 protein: CASTTRRGYEQYF; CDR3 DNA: TGTGCCAGCACCACAAGAAGAGGCTACGAGCAGTACTTC
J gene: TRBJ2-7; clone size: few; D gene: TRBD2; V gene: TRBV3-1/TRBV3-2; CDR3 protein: CASSRDGRHEQYF; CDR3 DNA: TGTGCCAGCAGCCGGGACGGGAGGCACGAGCAGTACTTC
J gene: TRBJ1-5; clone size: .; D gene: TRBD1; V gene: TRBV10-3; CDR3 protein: CAISESGQGAQPQHF; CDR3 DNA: TGTGCCATCAGTGAGTCGGGACAGGGGGCCCAGCCCCAGCATTTT
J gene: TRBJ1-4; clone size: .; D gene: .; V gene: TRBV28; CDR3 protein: CASSWGRGNEKLFF; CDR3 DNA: TGTGCCAGCAGTTGGGGTAGGGGAAATGAAAAACTGTTTTTT
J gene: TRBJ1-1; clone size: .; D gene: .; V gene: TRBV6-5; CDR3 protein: CASSPGVWDTEAFF; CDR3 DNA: TGTGCCAGCAGTCCCGGGGTCTGGGACACTGAAGCTTTCTTT
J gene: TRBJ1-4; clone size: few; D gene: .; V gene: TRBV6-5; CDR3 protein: CASNVGGRNEKLFF; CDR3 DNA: TGTGCCAGCAACGTGGGAGGACGGAATGAAAAACTGTTTTTT
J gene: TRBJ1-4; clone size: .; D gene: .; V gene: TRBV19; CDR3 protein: CASSNRQAGFKLFF; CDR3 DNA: TGTGCCAGTAGTAATAGGCAGGCCGGTTTTAAACTGTTTTTT
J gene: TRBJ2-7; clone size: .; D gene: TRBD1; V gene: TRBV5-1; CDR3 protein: CASSETTGGYEQYF; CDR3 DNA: TGCGCCAGCAGCGAAACGACAGGGGGCTACGAGCAGTACTTC
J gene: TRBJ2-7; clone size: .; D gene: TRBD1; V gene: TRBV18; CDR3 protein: CASSQGAPAYEQYF; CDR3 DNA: TGTGCCAGCTCACAGGGGGCTCCCGCCTACGAGCAGTACTTC
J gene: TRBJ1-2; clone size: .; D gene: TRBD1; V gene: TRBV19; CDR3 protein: CASSILPGQGKFVRGYTF; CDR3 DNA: TGTGCCAGTAGTATTTTACCGGGACAGGGGAAATTTGTTCGTGGCTACACCTTC
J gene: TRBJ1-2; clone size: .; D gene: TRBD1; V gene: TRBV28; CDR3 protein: CASSYPTGANYGYTF; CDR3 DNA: TGTGCCAGCAGTTACCCGACAGGGGCTAACTATGGCTACACCTTC
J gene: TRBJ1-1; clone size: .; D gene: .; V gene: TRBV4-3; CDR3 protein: CASSQGRTMNTEAFF; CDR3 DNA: TGCGCCAGCAGCCAAGGTCGGACTATGAACACTGAAGCTTTCTTT
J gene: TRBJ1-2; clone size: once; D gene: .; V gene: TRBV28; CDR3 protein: CASSPNRVGYGYTF; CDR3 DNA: TGTGCCAGCAGCCCGAACAGGGTAGGCTATGGCTACACCTTC
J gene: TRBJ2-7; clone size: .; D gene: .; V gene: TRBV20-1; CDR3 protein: CSASQTYEQYF; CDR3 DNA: TGCAGTGCTAGCCAAACATACGAGCAGTACTTC
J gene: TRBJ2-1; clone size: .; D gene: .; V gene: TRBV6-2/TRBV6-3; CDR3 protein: CASSPDYNPYNEQFF; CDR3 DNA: TGTGCCAGCAGCCCTGACTACAACCCATACAATGAGCAGTTCTTC
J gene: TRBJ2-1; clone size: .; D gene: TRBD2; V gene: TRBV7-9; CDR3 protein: CASSLDGLAGGQFF; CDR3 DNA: TGTGCCAGCAGCTTAGATGGACTAGCGGGGGGGCAGTTCTTC